Below, 13 T cell receptor beta chains from the same sample are listed, as sequenced in a study of blood T cells in healthy people across ages. Using a J-beta primer mix together with a sample-barcoded 5' primer, a second PCR was run for about 6 to 12 cycles. TCRdb re-called the 5' RACE reads through MiXCR, storing one row per CDR3 protein. The data show about 760,000 distinct CDR3 sequences, with approximately 25% seen just once and under 10% held by the top ten. These data were likewise used in another study, on T cells of mothers and their children.

Sequencing was carried out using blood. The receptors originated from a boy between 5 and 17 years old in good health.

There are a few counts of this clonotype. V usage is TRBV7-3 and J usage is TRBJ1-6; D remains unclear. This CDR3 has 13 amino acids. Looked up from germline, CDR1 is SGHTA and CDR2 is FQGTGA. Between the trimmed V and J ends, which lost 1 base and 9 bases, there was a span of 7 bases. The CDR3 DNA reads TGTGCCAGCAGCTTAATTGGTGCTTCACCCCTCCACTTT. As protein: CASSLIGASPLHF.

The genes are TRBV5-1 and TRBJ2-5, with TRBD2 matching 9 bases. Germline values: CDR1 SGHRS, CDR2 YFSETQ. The CDR3 is 18 residues long. Trimming took 0 bases from V and 4 from J; bases not matched to a gene: 13. The CDR3 DNA follows: TGCGCCAGCAGCTTGGCCCGAAGCGGGGGGCCTTCCAGAGAGACCCAGTACTTC. As protein: CASSLARSGGPSRETQYF.

This clonotype was detected a few times. The rearrangement uses TRBV29-1 and TRBJ2-5; perhaps TRBD2 as D (6 bases). The J call may be in error: the DNA end matches TRBJ2-1 better. Germline V lookup: CDR1 SQVTM, CDR2 ANQGSEA. This CDR3 spans 13 amino acids. CDR3 sequence: CSVDWRGADEQFF. CDR3 sequence (DNA): TGCAGCGTTGATTGGCGGGGTGCCGATGAGCAGTTCTTC.

The V call is TRBV5-6, the J call TRBJ2-4; possibly TRBD2 for D (5 bases). The germline gives CDR1 SGHDT, CDR2 YYEEEE. The length of the CDR3 is 16 residues. The V end was cut by 4 bases, the J end by 0 bases, with 14 bases between. CDR3 sequence (DNA): TGTGCCAGCAGCACGAGGGTCGATCTAGCCAAAAACATTCAGTACTTC. Its translation: CASSTRVDLAKNIQYF.

The chain is built from TRBV29-1 and TRBJ2-1; D perhaps matches TRBD1 (5 bases). This CDR3 contains 11 residues. The V end was cut by 7 bases, the J end by 7 bases, with 11 bases between. Per germline, CDR1 SQVTM and CDR2 ANQGSEA. The CDR3 DNA is TGCAGCGCTGTCAAGGGGAATGAGCAGTTCTTC. Translating it yields CSAVKGNEQFF.

In its sample, this clonotype was seen a few times. This chain connects TRBV6-2 or TRBV6-3 to TRBJ1-4; a weak D match, TRBD1 (5 bases). The CDR3 length is 16 residues. Trimming took 5 bases from V and 0 from J, leaving 13 bases between them. Per the germline V gene, CDR1 is MNHEY and CDR2 is SVGEGT. The CDR3 protein is CASSQRGDPTNEKLFF. CDR3 nucleotide sequence: TGTGCCAGCAGTCAGCGGGGGGACCCAACTAATGAAAAACTGTTTTTT.

The chain links TRBV10-3 to TRBJ1-3; D remains ambiguous. V lost 7 bases to trimming and J lost 4 bases, with 17 bases between them. This CDR3 has 15 amino acids. Germline V gene sequence: CDR1 ENHRY, CDR2 SYGVKD. CDR3 in amino acids: CAITPSTGAGNTIYF. CDR3 nucleotides: TGTGCCATCACCCCCTCAACGGGCGCAGGAAACACCATATATTTT.

The rearrangement joins TRBV3-1 to TRBJ2-7; 10 nucleotides agree with TRBD1. The CDR3 covers 15 residues. The J segment lost 2 bases and the V segment lost 4 bases, leaving 5 bases of the junction unmatched. The V gene's germline CDR1 is LGHDT and CDR2 YNNKEL (reference sequence). CDR3 sequence: CASSPRTGGTYEQYF. In DNA, the CDR3 is TGTGCCAGCAGCCCCCGGACAGGGGGTACCTACGAGCAGTACTTC.

The chain couples TRBV7-2 to TRBJ1-5; no firm D call. CDR1 and CDR2 from the germline V gene are SGHTA and FQGNSA. The length of the CDR3 is 13 residues. The V end lost 3 bases, the J end lost 4 bases, and 7 bases lay between the germline ends. The DNA for the CDR3 is TGTGCCAGCAGCTTGAGGCAAAATCAGCCCCAGCATTTT. This encodes CASSLRQNQPQHF.

This clonotype was seen only a few times. At one of its ends the junction is not consistent with the germline gene, which may arise from a read error. The V gene is TRBV5-1, the J gene TRBJ2-3, with TRBD2 matching over 9 bases. The CDR3 contains 16 residues. Per the germline V gene, CDR1 is SGHRS and CDR2 is YFSETQ. DNA of the CDR3: TGCGCTAGCAGCTTGTCTGCTAGCGGGGGCACAGATACGCAGTATTTT. Amino acids: CASSLSASGGTDTQYF.

The J gene is TRBJ2-2, the V gene TRBV29-1; either TRBD1 or TRBD2 may fit D (5 bases each). CDR1 SQVTM and CDR2 ANQGSEA come from the germline V gene. The CDR3 is made up of 15 amino acids. The germline V and J ends were trimmed by 5 bases and 5 bases, with 18 bases remaining between them. CDR3 in amino acids: CSVLAFSGRTGELFF. The CDR3 DNA reads TGCAGCGTTCTTGCGTTTTCGGGACGGACCGGGGAGCTGTTTTTT.

This clonotype turned up a few times. This sequence joins TRBV20-1 and TRBJ2-7; D assignment may be TRBD1 or TRBD2 (5 bases each). The V gene lost 4 bases and the J gene lost 0 bases, with 16 bases spanning the gap. CDR1 and CDR2 from the germline V gene are DFQATT and SNEGSKA (reference sequence). This CDR3 spans 15 amino acids. CDR3 loop: CSANQWGRASYEQYF. In DNA form, the CDR3 reads TGCAGTGCTAACCAATGGGGACGGGCCTCCTACGAGCAGTACTTC.

This clonotype has only a few counts. This chain uses TRBV9 with TRBJ2-6, with 7 bases matching TRBD2. V shed 0 bases and J 4 bases; nucleotides not matched to a gene: 1. Germline lookup yields CDR1 SGDLS and CDR2 YYNGEE. There are 15 residues in the CDR3. The DNA of the CDR3 is TGTGCCAGCAGCGTAGAAGCGGGAGGGGCCAACGTCCTGACTTTC. Its translation: CASSVEAGGANVLTF.